This entry describes one T cell receptor (beta chain). CDR1 is DFQATT, CDR2 SNEGSKA, per germline (reference sequence). The CDR3 is 13 residues long. Trimming at V came to 6 bases and at J to 0 bases, leaving 4 bases not matched to a gene. Time point noted: sample taken at primary tumor resection. No cell sorting; template was whole RNA from tumor, lung tissue or PBMC. The data were obtained in a study of spatial heterogeneity in lung cancer. TCRdb re-derived calls from the 5' RACE reads in MiXCR, one entry per CDR3 protein. Of tens of thousands of distinct CDR3 sequences listed, roughly 4.9% are singletons.

This clonotype was sampled from a female donor with early-stage non-small cell lung cancer. The rearrangement uses TRBV20-1 and TRBJ2-7; 8 positions agree with TRBD1. Sample: PBMCs, taken at surgery. The CDR3 sequence is CSAGDRGSYEQYF. CDR3 sequence (DNA): TGCAGTGCCGGAGACAGGGGCTCCTACGAGCAGTACTTC.